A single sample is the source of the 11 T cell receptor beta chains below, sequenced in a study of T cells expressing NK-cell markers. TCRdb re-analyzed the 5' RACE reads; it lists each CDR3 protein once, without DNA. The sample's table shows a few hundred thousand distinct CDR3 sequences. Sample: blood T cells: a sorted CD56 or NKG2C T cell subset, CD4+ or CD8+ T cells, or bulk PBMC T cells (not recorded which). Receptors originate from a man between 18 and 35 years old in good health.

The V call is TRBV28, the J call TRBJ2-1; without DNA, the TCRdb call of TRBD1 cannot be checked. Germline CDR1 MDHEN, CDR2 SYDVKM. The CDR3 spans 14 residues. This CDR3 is CASSQTGGYNEQFF.

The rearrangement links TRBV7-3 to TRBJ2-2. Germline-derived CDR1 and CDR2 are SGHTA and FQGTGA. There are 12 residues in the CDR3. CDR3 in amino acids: CASSSFGGELFF.

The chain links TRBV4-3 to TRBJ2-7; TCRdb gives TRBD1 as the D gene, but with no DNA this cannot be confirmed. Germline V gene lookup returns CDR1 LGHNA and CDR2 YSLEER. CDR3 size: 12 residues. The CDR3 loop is CASSQGGDEQYF.

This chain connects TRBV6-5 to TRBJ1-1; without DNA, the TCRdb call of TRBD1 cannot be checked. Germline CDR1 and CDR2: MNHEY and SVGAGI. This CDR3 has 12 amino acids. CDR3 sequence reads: CASKGQGAEAFF.

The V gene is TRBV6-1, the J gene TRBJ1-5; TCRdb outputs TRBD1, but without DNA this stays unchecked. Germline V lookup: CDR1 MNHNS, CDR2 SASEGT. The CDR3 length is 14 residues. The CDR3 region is CATELGGGNQPQHF.

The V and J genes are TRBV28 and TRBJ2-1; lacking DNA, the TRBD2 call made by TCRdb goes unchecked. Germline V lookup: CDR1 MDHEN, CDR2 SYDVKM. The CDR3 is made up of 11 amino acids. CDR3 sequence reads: CASSPGGAQFF. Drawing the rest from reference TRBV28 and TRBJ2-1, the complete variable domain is DVKVTQSSRYLVKRTGEKVFLECVQDMDHENMFWYRQDPGLGLRLIYFSYDVKMKEKGDIPEGYSVSREKKERFSLILESASTNQTSMYLCASSPGGAQFFGPGTRLTVL.

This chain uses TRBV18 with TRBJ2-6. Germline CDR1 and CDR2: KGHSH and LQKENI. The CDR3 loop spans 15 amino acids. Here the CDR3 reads CASSPPNSGANVLTF.

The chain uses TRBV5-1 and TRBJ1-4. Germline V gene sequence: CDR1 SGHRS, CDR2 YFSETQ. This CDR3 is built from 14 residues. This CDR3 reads CASSGDRSNEKLFF.

Here the CDR3 reads CASSQELAGGSDTQYF. The chain combines TRBV4-2 with TRBJ2-3; TCRdb indicates TRBD2, and absent DNA this call remains unverified. The CDR3 is 16 residues long. In germline, CDR1 is LGHNA, CDR2 YNFKEQ.

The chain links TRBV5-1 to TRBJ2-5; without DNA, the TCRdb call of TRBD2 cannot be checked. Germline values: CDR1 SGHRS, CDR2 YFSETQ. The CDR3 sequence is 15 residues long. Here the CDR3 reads CASSWTGRREETQYF.

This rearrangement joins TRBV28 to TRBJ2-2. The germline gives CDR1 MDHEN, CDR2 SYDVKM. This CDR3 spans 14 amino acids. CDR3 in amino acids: CASNSSLNTGELFF. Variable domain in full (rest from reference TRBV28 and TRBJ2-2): DVKVTQSSRYLVKRTGEKVFLECVQDMDHENMFWYRQDPGLGLRLIYFSYDVKMKEKGDIPEGYSVSREKKERFSLILESASTNQTSMYLCASNSSLNTGELFFGEGSRLTVL.